This T cell receptor beta chain was obtained from a study of T cell responses to AZD1222 COVID-19 vaccine. The study, taken as a whole, reports: Recipients of AZD1222 seropositive at baseline numbered only 6 or 7.

Assay used: immunoSEQ multiplex PCR; TCRdb lists only in-frame clones, some missing. The sample yields some 130,000 clones, approximately 90% seen once. Concerning this clone itself: The antigen is not known.

The TCR comes from an adult who received the AZD1222 COVID-19 vaccine. This specimen was peripheral blood, taken 28 days after the second AZD1222 dose.

The CDR3: CASSTPKYHRVEQFF. CDR3 nucleotide sequence: TGTGCCAGCAGCACTCCAAAGTACCACAGGGTTGAGCAGTTCTTC. The chain couples TRBV6-2 or TRBV6-3 to TRBJ2-1; tentatively, D is TRBD1 (6 bases). The CDR3 is 15 amino acids. Per the germline V gene, CDR1 is MNHEY and CDR2 is SVGEGT. V was clipped by 6 bases and J by 9 bases, with 21 bases between them.